This record concerns one TCR beta chain sequence. This same CDR3 is encoded by further DNA sequences in the sample. The data originate from a study of blood T cell repertoires in COVID-19. Whole-study context: The samples span acute and convalescent COVID-19 from the United States, Italy and Spain. PBMCs, B-cell-depleted T cells, or T cells provided the cDNA or gDNA that made up the material.

Trimming stripped 0 bases from V and 2 bases from J, with 8 bases between. Germline CDR1 SGHRS, CDR2 YFSETQ. The CDR3 spans 15 residues. Method: immunoSEQ multiplex PCR; TCRdb's copy keeps in-frame clones and lacks some. The table shows about 370,000 clones, with approximately 88% occurring only once. The V gene is TRBV5-1, the J gene TRBJ2-2, with TRBD1 as a possible D gene (6 bases). Sequencing used peripheral blood. This TCR was recovered from a woman between 25 and 40 years old with COVID-19, enrolled during active disease. In DNA form, the CDR3 reads TGCGCCAGCAGCTTGGGGGACACAAACACCGGGGAGCTGTTTTTT. This sequence encodes CASSLGDTNTGELFF.